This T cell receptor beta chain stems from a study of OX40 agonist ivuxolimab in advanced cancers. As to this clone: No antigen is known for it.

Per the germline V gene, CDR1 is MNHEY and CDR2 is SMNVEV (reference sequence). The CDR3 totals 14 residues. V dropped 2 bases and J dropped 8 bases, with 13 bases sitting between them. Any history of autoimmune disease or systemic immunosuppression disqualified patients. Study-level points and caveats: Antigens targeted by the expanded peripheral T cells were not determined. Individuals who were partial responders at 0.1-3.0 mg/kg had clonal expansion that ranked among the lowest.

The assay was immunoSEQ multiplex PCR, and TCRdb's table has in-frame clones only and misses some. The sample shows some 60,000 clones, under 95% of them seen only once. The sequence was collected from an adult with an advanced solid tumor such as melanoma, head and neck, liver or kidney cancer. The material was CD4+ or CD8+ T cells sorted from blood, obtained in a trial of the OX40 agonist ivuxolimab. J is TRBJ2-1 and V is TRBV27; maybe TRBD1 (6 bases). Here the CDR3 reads CASSLGQGRHEQFF. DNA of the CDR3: TGTGCCAGCAGTTTAGGGCAGGGGCGGCATGAGCAGTTCTTC.